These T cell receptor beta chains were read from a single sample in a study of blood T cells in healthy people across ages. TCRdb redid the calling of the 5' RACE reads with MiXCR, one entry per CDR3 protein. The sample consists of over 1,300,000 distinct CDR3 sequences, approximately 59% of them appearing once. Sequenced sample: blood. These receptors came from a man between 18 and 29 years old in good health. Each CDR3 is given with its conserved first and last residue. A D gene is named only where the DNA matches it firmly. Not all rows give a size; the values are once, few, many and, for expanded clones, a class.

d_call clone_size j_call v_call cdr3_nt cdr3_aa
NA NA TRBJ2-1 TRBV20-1 TGCAGTGCTCCGTCAGTCTCCTACAATGAGCAGTTCTTC CSAPSVSYNEQFF
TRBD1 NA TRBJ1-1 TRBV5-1 TGCGCCAGCAGCTTGGTTCCAGGGGGAGTGAGGGAAGCTTTCTTT CASSLVPGGVREAFF
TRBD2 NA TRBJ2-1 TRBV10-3 TGTGCCATCAGTGAGTTACTAGCGGGTAACAATGAGCAGTTCTTC CAISELLAGNNEQFF
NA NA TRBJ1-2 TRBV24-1 TGTGCCACCAGTGATTACGGGACGCCCGAGGAAGGCTACACCTTC CATSDYGTPEEGYTF
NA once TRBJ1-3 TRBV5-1 TGCGCCAGCAGCTTCGATCGACAGAAATCTGGAAACACCATATATTTT CASSFDRQKSGNTIYF
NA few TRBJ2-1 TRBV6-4 TGTGCCAGCAGTGACGGTGGTGAGCAGTTCTTC CASSDGGEQFF
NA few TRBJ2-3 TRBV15 TGTGCCACCAGCAGGGGGGTTAGCACAGATACGCAGTATTTT CATSRGVSTDTQYF
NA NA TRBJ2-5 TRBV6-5 TGTGCCAGCAGTTACAGCACTAACCAAGAGACCCAGTACTTC CASSYSTNQETQYF
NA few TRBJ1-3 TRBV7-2 TGTGCCAGCAGTATAGCGGTGGCCCGCAACACCATATATTTT CASSIAVARNTIYF
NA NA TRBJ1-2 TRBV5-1 TGCGCCAGCAGCTTGGAGGGGGGCCGGGGCTATGGCTACACCTTC CASSLEGGRGYGYTF
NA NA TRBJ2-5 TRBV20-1 TGCAGTGCTGAGGGACGGAGCCGCCAAGAGACCCAGTACTTC CSAEGRSRQETQYF
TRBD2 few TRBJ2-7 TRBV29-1 TGCAGCGTTGAAGTCCCCACTAGCGGGAGTTCCTACGAGCAGTACTTC CSVEVPTSGSSYEQYF
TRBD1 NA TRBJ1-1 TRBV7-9 TGTGCCAGCAGCCAAACAGGGGTAAGAGAAGCTTTCTTT CASSQTGVREAFF
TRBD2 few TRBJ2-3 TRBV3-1 TGTGCCAGCAGGCCGCAGCGGGAGGGCCGTACAGATACGCAGTATTTT CASRPQREGRTDTQYF
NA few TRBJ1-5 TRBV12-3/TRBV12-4 TGTGCCAGCAGTTTATTACCGAGTAGCAATCAGCCCCAGCATTTT CASSLLPSSNQPQHF
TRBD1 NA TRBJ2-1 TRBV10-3 TGTGCCATCAGTGACAGCGACAGGGCGAACTACGATGAGCAGTTCTTC CAISDSDRANYDEQFF
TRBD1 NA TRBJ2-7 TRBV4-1 TGCGCCAGCAGCCAGATTTACCGAGACAGGGATGAGGACGAGCAGTACTTC CASSQIYRDRDEDEQYF
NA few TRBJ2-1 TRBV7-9 TGTGCCAGCAGCCGACAGGGACTGAACAATGAGCAGTTCTTC CASSRQGLNNEQFF
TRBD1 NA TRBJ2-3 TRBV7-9 TGTGCCAGCAGCGGGACAGGGAATCGGGGTACAGATACGCAGTATTTT CASSGTGNRGTDTQYF
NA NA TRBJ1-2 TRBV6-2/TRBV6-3 TGTGCCAGCAGCCCCGGGCCACTCTATGGCTACACCTTC CASSPGPLYGYTF
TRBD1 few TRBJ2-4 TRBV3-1 TGTGCCAGCAGCCAAGATGGGACAGAGGTTATAGCCAAAAACATTCAGTACTTC CASSQDGTEVIAKNIQYF
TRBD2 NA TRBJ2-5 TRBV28 TGTGCCAGCCGGGAGGGGGTGCGGATGGAGACCCAGTACTTC CASREGVRMETQYF
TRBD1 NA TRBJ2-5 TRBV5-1 TGCGCCAGCAGCTCCTCCGGGACAGGGACCCAAGAGACCCAGTACTTC CASSSSGTGTQETQYF
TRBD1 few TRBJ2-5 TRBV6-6 TGTGCCAGCAGTTACTCATCGGGGACAGCCCAAGAGACCCAGTACTTC CASSYSSGTAQETQYF
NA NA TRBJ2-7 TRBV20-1 TGCAGTGCCGCGGGGCGGAGCTCCTACAATGAGCAGTACTTC CSAAGRSSYNEQYF
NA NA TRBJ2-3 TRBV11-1 TGTGCCAGCAGCTTGCGTAGCGGAGTCACAGATACGCAGTATTTT CASSLRSGVTDTQYF
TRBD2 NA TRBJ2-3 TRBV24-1 TGTGCCACCAGTGTGACTAGCGGGTTTACAGATACGCAGTATTTT CATSVTSGFTDTQYF
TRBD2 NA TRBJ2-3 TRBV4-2 TGTGCCAGCAGCCCGGCTAGCGGTAGCACAGATACGCAGTATTTT CASSPASGSTDTQYF
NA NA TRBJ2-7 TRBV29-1 TGCAGCGTTGAAGGGGCGGATACCTACGAGCAGTACTTC CSVEGADTYEQYF
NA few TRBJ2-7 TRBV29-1 TGCAGCGTTGAGTGGGGCTACGAGCAGTACTTC CSVEWGYEQYF